This is a list of T cell receptor beta chains from one sample in a study of T cell responses to AZD1222 COVID-19 vaccine. Libraries were prepared by immunoSEQ multiplex PCR; TCRdb keeps only in-frame clonotypes and omits some of them. The sample carries approximately 64,000 clones, 84% recorded once. This specimen was peripheral blood, taken on day 0 of AZD1222 vaccination. Receptor source: an adult in good health. Each CDR3 is given with its conserved first and last residue. The order of the fields is D gene, CDR3 length, V gene, J gene, clone size, CDR3 protein, CDR3 DNA. The D gene is left open where the match is weak. Clone size is shown for a subset of rows, as once, few, many or a class of expanded clone.

>NA|13|TRBV6-5|TRBJ1-4|NA
CASRAGMREKLFF
TGTGCCAGCAGGGCAGGGATGAGAGAAAAACTGTTTTTT
>NA|13|TRBV7-9|TRBJ1-1|NA
CASSLARDHRSFF
TGTGCCAGCAGCTTAGCGAGAGACCACCGATCTTTCTTT
>TRBD2|14|TRBV5-1|TRBJ2-3|few
CASSSWTSGDTQYF
TGCGCCAGCAGCTCCTGGACTAGCGGGGATACGCAGTATTTT
>TRBD1|14|TRBV5-1|TRBJ1-3|NA
CASSEGDRGNTIYF
TGCGCCAGCAGCGAAGGGGACAGGGGAAACACCATATATTTT
>NA|13|TRBV30|TRBJ2-2|NA
CAWSNGNTGELFF
TGTGCCTGGAGTAACGGGAACACCGGGGAGCTGTTTTTT
>NA|14|TRBV5-5|TRBJ1-1|NA
CASSLRATNTEAFF
TGTGCCAGCAGCTTGAGGGCCACGAACACTGAAGCTTTCTTT
>TRBD1|15|TRBV10-3|TRBJ2-5|NA
CAISAGTGNQETQYF
TGTGCCATCAGTGCCGGGACAGGGAATCAAGAGACCCAGTACTTC
>TRBD1|15|TRBV10-2|TRBJ2-7|many
CASSEKLGGPYEQYF
TGCGCCAGCAGTGAGAAGTTAGGGGGCCCCTACGAGCAGTACTTC
>NA|15|TRBV6-5|TRBJ2-1|once
CASRRGVSSYNEQFF
TGTGCCAGCAGGAGAGGGGTAAGCTCCTACAATGAGCAGTTCTTC
>NA|16|TRBV4-2|TRBJ2-3|NA
CASSQESVGYTDTQYF
TGTGCCAGCAGCCAAGAATCTGTAGGCTACACAGATACGCAGTATTTT
>NA|15|TRBV9|TRBJ2-1|NA
CASSVSQGVYNEQFF
TGTGCCAGCAGCGTATCACAAGGGGTCTACAATGAGCAGTTCTTC
>TRBD1|16|TRBV2|TRBJ1-6|NA
CASSENWDRRNSPLHF
TGTGCCAGCAGTGAAAACTGGGACAGGCGAAATTCACCCCTCCACTTT
>NA|12|TRBV7-9|TRBJ1-2|NA
CASSLERGGYTF
TGTGCCAGCAGCTTAGAGAGGGGGGGCTACACCTTC
>NA|14|TRBV28|TRBJ1-2|NA
CASSFRASPGGYTF
TGTGCCAGCAGTTTCCGGGCCTCGCCGGGTGGCTACACCTTC
>NA|15|TRBV4-2|TRBJ1-1|NA
CASSQVYTDVTEAFF
TGTGCCAGCAGCCAAGTTTATACCGACGTTACAGAAGCTTTCTTT
>NA|12|TRBV4-1|TRBJ2-5|NA
CASGGIQETQYF
TGCGCCAGCGGGGGGATTCAAGAGACCCAGTACTTC
>TRBD1|14|TRBV7-8|TRBJ2-4|few
CASSGGQAKNIQYF
TGTGCCAGCAGCGGAGGACAGGCAAAAAACATTCAGTACTTC
>NA|15|TRBV28|TRBJ1-6|NA
CASSFGGTGPSPLHF
TGTGCCAGCAGTTTTGGGGGGACGGGTCCTTCACCCCTCCACTTT
>NA|15|TRBV6-5|TRBJ2-6|NA
CASRGGYSGANVLTF
TGTGCCAGCAGGGGAGGATACTCTGGGGCCAACGTCCTGACTTTC
>NA|13|TRBV3-1/TRBV3-2|TRBJ1-5|NA
CASSLGRDQPQHF
TGTGCCAGCAGCCTGGGACGAGATCAGCCCCAGCATTTT
>NA|14|TRBV7-2|TRBJ1-6|NA
CASRIQGINSPLHF
TGTGCCAGCAGAATACAGGGTATTAATTCACCCCTCCACTTT
>NA|14|TRBV27|TRBJ2-6|NA
CASSLRDGANVLTF
TGTGCCAGCAGTCTCAGGGATGGGGCCAACGTCCTGACTTTC
>TRBD1|16|TRBV30|TRBJ1-2|NA
CAWGRPGQGFIYGYTF
TGTGCCTGGGGTCGACCGGGACAGGGTTTTATCTATGGCTACACCTTC
>NA|14|TRBV9|TRBJ2-5|NA
CASSVGAAQETQYF
TGTGCCAGCAGCGTAGGCGCCGCCCAAGAGACCCAGTACTTC
>TRBD1|13|TRBV6-6|TRBJ2-1|NA
CATRDRVNNEQFF
TGTGCCACCCGGGACAGGGTAAACAATGAGCAGTTCTTC
>NA|14|TRBV25-1|TRBJ1-1|NA
CASSDSGLNTEAFF
TGTGCCAGCAGTGACTCGGGACTGAACACTGAAGCTTTCTTT
>NA|14|TRBV30|TRBJ2-1|NA
CAWSQLSNYNEQFF
TGTGCCTGGAGTCAACTTAGCAACTACAATGAGCAGTTCTTC
>NA|17|TRBV3-1/TRBV3-2|TRBJ1-6|NA
CASSQDRGVSLNSPLHF
TGTGCCAGCAGCCAAGATCGGGGGGTAAGTTTGAATTCACCCCTCCACTTT
>NA|16|TRBV3-1/TRBV3-2|TRBJ1-6|NA
CASSQKAGGFNSPLHF
TGTGCCAGCAGCCAAAAAGCTGGGGGCTTTAATTCACCCCTCCACTTT
>TRBD1|16|TRBV7-3|TRBJ1-1|once
CASSLNRQGASTEAFF
TGTGCCAGCAGCTTAAATCGGCAGGGGGCTAGCACTGAAGCTTTCTTT
>TRBD2|18|TRBV6-2/TRBV6-3|TRBJ2-1|NA
CASSYVIGGALPNDEQFF
TGTGCCAGCAGTTACGTTATCGGGGGGGCTTTACCCAACGATGAGCAGTTCTTC
>NA|17|TRBV6-6|TRBJ1-1|NA
CASSPSGYYDIGTEAFF
TGTGCCAGCAGTCCCTCGGGGTATTATGATATTGGCACTGAAGCTTTCTTT
>TRBD1|17|TRBV4-1|TRBJ1-3|NA
CASSRVGQANSGNTIYF
TGCGCCAGCAGCCGAGTGGGACAGGCCAACTCTGGAAACACCATATATTTT
>NA|15|TRBV9|TRBJ2-5|NA
CASSVGAEERETQYF
TGTGCCAGCAGCGTTGGGGCCGAGGAGCGAGAGACCCAGTACTTC
>NA|13|TRBV30|TRBJ1-5|NA
CAWSVRGNQPQHF
TGTGCCTGGAGTGTACGGGGCAATCAGCCCCAGCATTTT
>NA|14|TRBV6-5|TRBJ2-3|NA
CASSYSRASATQYF
TGTGCCAGCAGTTACTCCCGTGCCTCCGCCACGCAGTATTTT
>TRBD1|17|TRBV5-8|TRBJ1-1|NA
CASSLERWTGQNTEAFF
TGTGCCAGCAGCTTGGAGCGGTGGACAGGCCAAAACACTGAAGCTTTCTTT
>NA|16|TRBV28|TRBJ2-2|NA
CASSLGGAYDTGELFF
TGTGCCAGCAGTCTGGGAGGCGCTTATGACACCGGGGAGCTGTTTTTT
>TRBD2|12|TRBV11-1|TRBJ2-1|NA
CASSSREGEQFF
TGTGCCAGCAGCTCCAGGGAGGGTGAGCAGTTCTTC
>NA|15|TRBV7-2|TRBJ1-1|once
CASSPNPELLGAAFF
TGTGCCAGCAGCCCGAACCCCGAACTCCTAGGGGCGGCTTTCTTT
>NA|13|TRBV6-5|TRBJ1-2|NA
CASSYGQNYGYTF
TGTGCCAGCAGTTACGGACAGAACTATGGCTACACCTTC
>NA|15|TRBV4-1|TRBJ1-5|NA
CASSQAVISNQPQHF
TGCGCCAGCAGCCAAGCAGTAATTAGCAATCAGCCCCAGCATTTT
>TRBD2|18|TRBV4-1|TRBJ2-2|NA
CASSQDISGGARERELFF
TGCGCCAGCAGCCAAGATATAAGCGGGGGGGCCCGCGAACGGGAGCTGTTTTTT
>TRBD1|13|TRBV27|TRBJ2-5|few
CASSPRGRETQYF
TGTGCCAGCAGTCCCAGGGGGCGGGAGACCCAGTACTTC
>TRBD2|19|TRBV5-1|TRBJ2-3|NA
CASKTGGAAGSTNTDTQYF
TGCGCCAGCAAGACGGGAGGAGCTGCGGGGAGCACCAACACAGATACGCAGTATTTT
>NA|11|TRBV28|TRBJ2-5|NA
CASSLVETQYF
TGTGCCAGCAGTTTAGTCGAGACCCAGTACTTC
>TRBD2|15|TRBV7-2|TRBJ2-3|NA
CASHLGLAGLDTQYF
TGTGCCAGCCACTTGGGACTAGCGGGTTTAGATACGCAGTATTTT
>NA|13|TRBV5-1|TRBJ2-5|NA
CASSLEPGLLGDF
TGCGCCAGCAGCTTGGAGCCGGGACTTTTAGGGGACTTC
>NA|13|TRBV11-3|TRBJ2-7|NA
CASSLGRSSEQYF
TGTGCCAGCAGCTTAGGTAGGAGCAGCGAGCAGTACTTC
>NA|11|TRBV11-2|TRBJ1-2|once
CASSLGAGYTF
TGTGCCAGCAGCTTAGGGGCCGGCTACACCTTC
>TRBD1|17|TRBV10-1|TRBJ1-1|once
CASSDSFQGAVNTEAFF
TGCGCCAGCAGTGATTCTTTTCAGGGGGCCGTGAACACTGAAGCTTTCTTT
>TRBD1|15|TRBV5-1|TRBJ2-7|NA
CASSSGQGLIYEQYF
TGCGCCAGCAGCTCGGGACAGGGGCTGATCTACGAGCAGTACTTC
>NA|11|TRBV20-1|TRBJ2-3|NA
CSAPPGDTQYF
TGCAGTGCTCCACCGGGGGATACGCAGTATTTT
>NA|18|TRBV11-3|TRBJ2-5|NA
CASGSVWGCLEIRETQYF
TGTGCCAGCGGCTCAGTTTGGGGGTGTTTAGAAATCCGAGAGACCCAGTACTTC
>TRBD1|13|TRBV7-9|TRBJ1-2|NA
CASSLEGGWGYTF
TGTGCCAGCAGCTTAGAAGGGGGCTGGGGCTACACCTTC